This TCR beta chain came from a study of blood T cell repertoires in COVID-19. Turning to the study itself: There were acute and convalescent COVID-19 samples, and they came from the United States, Italy and Spain.

Trimming cost V 2 bases and J 0 bases, with 8 bases left between them. The germline V gene has CDR1 SGHRS and CDR2 YFSETQ. There are 14 residues in the CDR3. Authors' data handling: Researchers report that nucleated cell counts were estimated from reference gene primer amplification. Produced via immunoSEQ multiplex PCR; TCRdb's table is partial and in-frame only. D and trimming were read from the DNA, whereas the V and J calls and clone size are those reported in that table. The sample includes under 100,000 clones, about nine tenths seen only once; the top ten take 5.1%. The sample taken for sequencing was peripheral blood. The clonotype comes from a man between 50 and 59 years old with acute or convalescent COVID-19. The rearrangement joins TRBV5-1 to TRBJ2-5; TRBD1 is a possible D gene (6 bases). The CDR3 here is CASSLTGNQETQYF. CDR3 bases: TGCGCCAGCAGCTTAACAGGGAACCAAGAGACCCAGTACTTC.